The clone carrying this TCR beta chain has ten or more counts. This record belongs to a study of neurological immune-mediated disorders. Looked up from germline, CDR1 is MGHRA and CDR2 is YSYEKL. V gave up 1 base and J gave up 5 bases, with 17 bases separating them. The CDR3 is 16 amino acids. TCRdb passed the 5' RACE reads through MiXCR, listing each CDR3 protein once. The table shows 40,000 or so distinct CDR3 sequences, with 14% occurring only once. Unsorted libraries were prepared from 2 million PBMCs held at -80 C. The rearrangement uses TRBV4-1 and TRBJ1-2; D is unresolved. Sequenced sample: PBMCs. The sequence was obtained from a woman aged 50 to 60 with HTLV-1-associated myelopathy (HAM/TSP). The CDR3 nucleotides are TGCGCCAGCAGCCAAGCTACCACGACGGCAGAGTATGGCTACACCTTC. Its protein product is CASSQATTTAEYGYTF.